This record covers a single TCR beta chain. The record originates from a study of blood T cell repertoires in COVID-19. TCRdb's table, derived via immunoSEQ multiplex PCR, lists solely in-frame clones and lacks some. The top ten clones hold 1.5% to 2% of a sample with fewer than 250,000 clones, around 80% of them seen once. J was trimmed by 5 bases and V by 0 bases; bases with no gene match: 12. This CDR3 region has 19 residues. The germline V gene has CDR1 GTSNPN and CDR2 SVGIG (reference sequence). Source material: peripheral blood. The V call is TRBV30, the J call TRBJ2-2; 13 positions agree with TRBD2. This receptor was taken from a woman older than 75 with acute or convalescent COVID-19. CDR3 sequence reads: CAWSVRWTSGSFYTGELFF. CDR3 in DNA: TGTGCCTGGAGTGTACGTTGGACTAGCGGGAGTTTTTATACCGGGGAGCTGTTTTTT.